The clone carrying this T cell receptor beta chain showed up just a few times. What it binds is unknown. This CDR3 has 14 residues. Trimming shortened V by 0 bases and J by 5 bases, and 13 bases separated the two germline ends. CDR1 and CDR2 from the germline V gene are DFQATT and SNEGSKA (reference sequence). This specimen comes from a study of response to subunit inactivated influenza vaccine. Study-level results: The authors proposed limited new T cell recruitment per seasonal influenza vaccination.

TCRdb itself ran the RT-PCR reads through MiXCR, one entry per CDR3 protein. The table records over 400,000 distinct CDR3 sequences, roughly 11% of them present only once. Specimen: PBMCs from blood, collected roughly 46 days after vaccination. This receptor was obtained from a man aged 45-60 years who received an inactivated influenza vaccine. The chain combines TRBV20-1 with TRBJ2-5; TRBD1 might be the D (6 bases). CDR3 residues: CSARDMSQGETQYF. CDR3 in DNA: TGCAGTGCTAGAGACATGTCCCAGGGGGAGACCCAGTACTTC.